This paragraph reports one TCR beta chain. TCRdb ran MiXCR on the PCR reads. This table has around 12,000 clones, around a quarter appearing once. Patients had received no treatment of any kind before thyroid surgery. CDR1 is SNHLY, CDR2 FYNNEI, per germline. CDR3 size: 14 residues. The V segment lost 5 bases and the J segment 2 bases; nucleotides outside the gene matches: 4. This sample was included in a study of metastatic and nonmetastatic thyroid tumors. Material: tumor tissue. The chain combines TRBV2 with TRBJ2-7, with 9 positions matching TRBD1. This clonotype was obtained from a female donor with papillary thyroid cancer or a benign thyroid nodule (not recorded which). Some clones in this sample may be carry-over from other donors' samples. The CDR3 bases are TGTGCCAGCAGTCAGGGACAGGGCCCCTACGAGCAGTACTTC. It specifies CASSQGQGPYEQYF.